The TCR beta chain under discussion was sequenced for a study of low-dose radiotherapy and immunotherapy resistance in tumors. Time point: after trial treatment. Treatment indicated: LDRT plus nivolumab, ipilimumab, low-dose cyclophosphamide and aspirin (RACIN trial). The V gene lost 1 base and the J gene lost 0 bases, with 7 bases spanning the gap. Germline V gene lookup returns CDR1 DFQATT and CDR2 SNEGSKA (reference sequence). The CDR3 is made up of 15 amino acids. TRAV- and TRBV-specific primers primed first-strand cDNA, covering alpha and beta chains. TCRs were amplified for about 18 PCR cycles with a constant-region primer and V-primer adapter. MiXCR, applied by TCRdb to the reads, yields one record per CDR3 protein. Of about 39,000 distinct CDR3 sequences in the sample, around 20% were seen once.

The rearrangement joins TRBV20-1 to TRBJ2-6; D is unclear. This sequence originates from a female donor with ovarian cancer. The sample here was PBMCs, taken after low-dose radiotherapy plus immunotherapy. The CDR3 sequence: CSARGRNSGANVLTF. CDR3 sequence (DNA): TGCAGTGCTAGAGGACGAAACTCTGGGGCCAACGTCCTGACTTTC.